In this sample, the clone carrying this TCR beta chain turned up a few times. Its antigen is unidentified. One junction end disagrees with the germline gene, perhaps due to a read error. These data originate in a study of post-analysis software for immune sequencing data. Germline assignment: CDR1 MNHEY and CDR2 SVGAGI. The CDR3 runs to 13 residues. The TCR beta cDNA libraries carried unique molecular identifiers. T cells, about 0.9 to 10 million of them, yielded some 510,000 cDNA molecules. MiXCR, run by TCRdb on the PCR reads, gives a single entry per CDR3 protein. The repertoire holds 400,000 to 500,000 distinct CDR3 sequences, with 30% to 45% as singletons. Study findings and constraints: Patients carried five TRBV segments more frequently than controls did, and TRBV5-6, TRBV5-1 and TRBV20-1 were among them.

Sequencing was carried out using blood. This clonotype was sampled from a girl under 10 years old with multiple sclerosis. This chain connects TRBV6-5 to TRBJ1-1; TRBD1 might be the D (5 bases). In nucleotides, the CDR3 is TGTGCCGGCAGTCCAGACCGGACACGAGAAGCTTTCTTT. It yields the protein CAGSPDRTREAFF.